The 29 T cell receptor beta chains presented below share a single source sample, sequenced in a study of blood T cells in healthy people across ages. Through a sample-barcoded 5' primer and a J-beta primer mix, a second PCR was run for 7 to 11 cycles. TCRdb itself ran the 5' RACE reads through MiXCR, one entry per CDR3 protein. This sample carries about 900,000 distinct CDR3 sequences, around 49% of them seen once, and the ten largest clones take under 15%. The sample comprised blood. Receptors were obtained from a man younger than 40 in good health.

This clonotype has just a few counts. The V gene is TRBV20-1, the J gene TRBJ2-3; possibly TRBD2 for D (5 bases). This CDR3 is built from 13 residues. The germline V and J ends were trimmed by 3 bases and 1 base, with 8 bases remaining between them. The V gene's germline CDR1 is DFQATT and CDR2 SNEGSKA (reference sequence). The CDR3 reads CSARRAGTDTQYF. In DNA form, the CDR3 reads TGCAGTGCTAGGAGGGCCGGCACAGATACGCAGTATTTT.

The rearrangement joins TRBV5-1 to TRBJ2-4, with 10 nucleotides matching TRBD1. The V gene end was trimmed by 5 bases and the J gene end by 13 bases; junction bases not matched to a gene: 9. There are 13 residues in the CDR3. Germline V lookup: CDR1 SGHRS, CDR2 YFSETQ. CDR3 DNA sequence: TGCGCCAGCAGATCGACAGGGGGCCAAGAGCAGTACTTC. This codes for CASRSTGGQEQYF.

Comments on this clonotype: A junction boundary mismatches the germline segment, possibly from a read error. V usage is TRBV6-5 and J usage is TRBJ1-1; D is unresolved. The CDR3 runs 15 residues. Per germline, CDR1 MNHEY and CDR2 SVGAGI. This CDR3 reads CASSYFSRMNAEAFF. The CDR3, as DNA: TGTGCCAGCAGTTATTTCAGCAGAATGAACGCTGAAGCTTTCTTT.

This chain uses TRBV5-8 with TRBJ2-3; unclear D gene. The CDR3 length is 14 residues. V was clipped by 0 bases and J by 4 bases, with 9 bases between them. Germline assignment: CDR1 SGHTS and CDR2 YDEGEE. As DNA, the CDR3 is TGTGCCAGCAGCTTGGAAAGGAATCCAGATACGCAGTATTTT. Translated, it gives CASSLERNPDTQYF.

This clonotype was counted a few times. The chain joins TRBV6-1 to TRBJ2-3; a weak D match, TRBD2 (6 bases). V gave up 6 bases and J gave up 0 bases, with 13 bases separating them. CDR3 length: 15 amino acids. CDR1 MNHNS and CDR2 SASEGT come from the germline V gene. CDR3 sequence (DNA): TGTGCCAGCAGGGAGGGGTCCACTAGCACAGATACGCAGTATTTT. Encoded protein: CASREGSTSTDTQYF.

The chain links TRBV20-1 to TRBJ2-1, with 10 positions matching TRBD1. The tail of the sequence fits TRBJ2-7 better, so the J call may be wrong. The V gene's germline CDR1 is DFQATT and CDR2 SNEGSKA (reference sequence). The CDR3 covers 15 residues. CDR3 sequence: CSVIGQGVSYNEQYF. The DNA of the CDR3 is TGCAGTGTTATCGGACAGGGGGTCTCCTACAATGAGCAGTACTTC.

This chain joins TRBV11-2 and TRBJ2-1, with no clear D. Trimming cost V 5 bases and J 4 bases, with 6 bases left between them. CDR1 is SGHAT, CDR2 FQNNGV, per germline. The CDR3 covers 12 residues. CDR3 nucleotides: TGTGCCAGCAGCGTTATATACAATGAGCAGTTCTTC. This translates into CASSVIYNEQFF.

This clonotype was counted between two and nine times. This chain uses TRBV28 with TRBJ1-2, with TRBD1 matching 9 bases. The CDR3 is 12 residues long. V was clipped by 8 bases and J by 4 bases; unmatched bases: 2. CDR1 is MDHEN, CDR2 SYDVKM, per germline. The CDR3 DNA is TGTGCCAGCCTGGGACAGGGCTATGGCTACACCTTC. Translation gives CASLGQGYGYTF.

This clonotype was detected once. The chain has TRBV7-2 and TRBJ2-3; D is unresolved. The ends were cut back, 2 bases at V and 8 bases at J, with 8 bases in the middle. Per the germline V gene, CDR1 is SGHTA and CDR2 is FQGNSA. This CDR3 is built from 12 residues. In DNA, the CDR3 is TGTGCCAGCAGCTTATCTTTAGGTACGCAGTATTTT. Encoded protein: CASSLSLGTQYF.

The genes are TRBV12-3 or TRBV12-4 and TRBJ1-2, with unresolved D. The CDR3 contains 12 residues. V was cut by 7 bases and J by 4 bases, with 10 bases left in between. CDR3 sequence: CASTNNGYGYTF. As DNA, the CDR3 is TGTGCCAGCACCAATAACGGCTATGGCTACACCTTC.

The gene calls are TRBV24-1 and TRBJ2-1, with a tentative D call TRBD1 (6 bases). Germline V gives CDR1 KGHDR, CDR2 SFDVKD. The CDR3 contains 14 residues. Trimming removed 5 bases at V and 8 bases at J, with 15 bases between. CDR3 protein: CATSVAGVQDEQFF. For the CDR3, the DNA is TGTGCCACCAGTGTCGCAGGGGTCCAAGATGAGCAGTTCTTC.

This clonotype was counted only a few times. The CDR3 coding sequence is TGTGCCAGCAGCTTAGAGGTGGGGATCTACGAGCAGTACTTC. Amino acids: CASSLEVGIYEQYF. The genes are TRBV7-2 and TRBJ2-7; D gene unclear. CDR1 and CDR2 from the germline V gene are SGHTA and FQGNSA. This CDR3 spans 14 amino acids. The V end was cut by 1 base, the J end by 3 bases, with 10 bases between. Using reference TRBV7-2 and TRBJ2-7 for the parts outside the CDR3, the full variable domain is GAGVSQSPSNKVTEKGKDVELRCDPISGHTALYWYRQSLGQGLEFLIYFQGNSAPDKSGLPSDRFSAERTGGSVSTLTIQRTQQEDSAVYLCASSLEVGIYEQYFGPGTRLTVT.

The CDR3 nucleotides read TGTGCCAGCAGTTATGGGACTAGCAATGAGCAGTACTTC. Translated, it gives CASSYGTSNEQYF. The chain links TRBV6-2 or TRBV6-3 to TRBJ2-7, with TRBD2 identical over 9 bases. Germline V gives CDR1 MNHEY, CDR2 SVGEGT. J lost 7 bases, V lost 3 bases, and 4 bases had no gene match. There are 13 residues in the CDR3.

The chain carries TRBV20-1 and TRBJ1-1, with D unresolved. V was trimmed by 4 bases and J by 4 bases, leaving 10 bases between them. The germline CDR1 and CDR2 sequences are DFQATT and SNEGSKA (reference sequence). This CDR3 is 12 amino acids long. The CDR3 region has the DNA TGCAGTGCTAACGGAGGAGGCACTGAAGCTTTCTTT. Protein sequence: CSANGGGTEAFF.

This chain links TRBV11-2 with TRBJ2-7; tentative D call: TRBD1 (5 bases). Matching the DNA end better, TRBJ2-5 makes the J call doubtful. The germline gives CDR1 SGHAT, CDR2 FQNNGV. CDR3 length: 13 amino acids. DNA of the CDR3: TGTGCCAGCAGCTTAGCAGGGTATGGGACCCAGTACTTC. Its protein is CASSLAGYGTQYF.

The genes are TRBV28 and TRBJ2-2, with D unclear. Germline CDR1 is MDHEN and CDR2 is SYDVKM. The ends were cut back, 6 bases at V and 2 bases at J, with 13 bases in the middle. This CDR3 is built from 15 residues. The CDR3 coding sequence is TGTGCCAGCAGCGGAGACTTGAAAAACACCGGGGAGCTGTTTTTT. It codes for CASSGDLKNTGELFF.

This chain connects TRBV7-2 to TRBJ2-1, with 7 bases that match TRBD2. CDR1 and CDR2 (germline): SGHTA, FQGNSA. V was clipped by 3 bases and J by 3 bases; unmatched bases: 8. The CDR3 sequence is 16 residues long. CDR3 sequence reads: CASSFHSSGGYNEQFF. The CDR3 nucleotides read TGTGCCAGCAGCTTCCATTCTAGCGGAGGCTACAATGAGCAGTTCTTC. Full variable domain (outside the CDR3, taken from reference TRBV7-2 and TRBJ2-1): GAGVSQSPSNKVTEKGKDVELRCDPISGHTALYWYRQSLGQGLEFLIYFQGNSAPDKSGLPSDRFSAERTGGSVSTLTIQRTQQEDSAVYLCASSFHSSGGYNEQFFGPGTRLTVL.

This clonotype was detected only a few times. Germline and junction disagree at one end, which may indicate a read error. The V and J genes are TRBV9 and TRBJ2-6; 8 positions match TRBD2. The CDR3 length is 19 residues. Germline CDR1 and CDR2: SGDLS and YYNGEE. CDR3 nucleotides: TGTGCCAGCAGTGTAGAGCCGGGGGGGTTCAGCTCTGGGGCCAACGTCCTGACTTTC. Its protein is CASSVEPGGFSSGANVLTF. Drawing the rest from reference TRBV9 and TRBJ2-6, the complete variable domain is DSGVTQTPKHLITATGQRVTLRCSPRSGDLSVYWYQQSLDQGLQFLIQYYNGEERAKGNILERFSAQQFPDLHSELNLSSLELGDSALYFCASSVEPGGFSSGANVLTFGAGSRLTVL.

The chain links TRBV10-3 to TRBJ2-1, with TRBD2 identical over 14 bases. Germline V gives CDR1 ENHRY, CDR2 SYGVKD. V trimming: 4 bases; J trimming: 6 bases; junction bases outside the gene matches: 2. The CDR3 has 15 residues. The CDR3: CAISAGLAGVNEQFF. As DNA, the CDR3 is TGTGCCATCAGTGCGGGACTAGCGGGAGTCAATGAGCAGTTCTTC.

The genes are TRBV11-2 and TRBJ1-1; D gene unclear. The CDR3 loop spans 14 amino acids. The V gene's germline CDR1 is SGHAT and CDR2 FQNNGV. The V gene lost 1 base and the J gene lost 4 bases, with 10 bases spanning the gap. CDR3 nucleotide sequence: TGTGCCAGCAGCTTAGCTAATAGGCCCACTGAAGCTTTCTTT. This sequence encodes CASSLANRPTEAFF.

The V call is TRBV4-1, the J call TRBJ1-5; no firm D call. The CDR3 totals 17 residues. Trimming removed 0 bases at V and 7 bases at J, with 19 bases between. Germline CDR1 and CDR2: MGHRA and YSYEKL. The DNA of the CDR3 is TGCGCCAGCAGCCAAGATGGTGTTCATACGGCTGAGCAGCCCCAGCATTTT. It encodes CASSQDGVHTAEQPQHF.

The genes are TRBV9 and TRBJ2-1; 8 bases are a match to TRBD2. Germline V CDR1 and CDR2: SGDLS, YYNGEE. This CDR3 has 15 residues. Trimming took 4 bases from V and 5 from J; bases not matched to a gene: 8. DNA of the CDR3: TGTGCCAGCAGCCATAGCGGGATTCTGAACAATGAGCAGTTCTTC. As protein: CASSHSGILNNEQFF.

The chain carries TRBV4-3 and TRBJ1-3; no definite D call. The V gene lost 0 bases and the J gene lost 4 bases, with 10 bases spanning the gap. The germline V gene encodes CDR1 LGHNA and CDR2 YSLEER. The CDR3 is made up of 15 amino acids. The CDR3 coding sequence is TGCGCCAGCAGCCAAGATCGGCACGGGGGAAACACCATATATTTT. It codes for CASSQDRHGGNTIYF.

V is TRBV14 and J is TRBJ1-2; D is unresolved. Germline V gene lookup returns CDR1 SGHDN and CDR2 FVKESK. CDR3 length equals 13 residues. Trimming cost V 4 bases and J 7 bases, with 13 bases left between them. The CDR3 loop reads CASSPHGLVGYTF. CDR3 nucleotide sequence: TGTGCCAGCAGCCCCCATGGGCTCGTTGGCTACACCTTC.

Here the CDR3 reads CASSRRQATRSTDTQYF. The CDR3 nucleotides read TGTGCCAGCAGCCGCAGACAGGCCACCCGGAGCACAGATACGCAGTATTTT. The rearrangement uses TRBV6-6 and TRBJ2-3; tentatively, D is TRBD1 (6 bases). Germline V gives CDR1 MNHNY, CDR2 SVGAGI (reference sequence). Trimming stripped 6 bases from V and 0 bases from J, with 19 bases between. The CDR3 contains 17 residues.

The CDR3 region has the DNA TGTGCCAGCGCGCACCGCCGGGGACCTGAAGCTTTCTTT. Translating gives CASAHRRGPEAFF. This chain uses TRBV7-9 with TRBJ1-1; D may be TRBD1 (5 bases). Germline CDR1 SEHNR, CDR2 FQNEAQ (reference sequence). The CDR3 has 13 amino acids. V was pared by 8 bases and J by 6 bases, with 16 bases between.

The V gene is TRBV7-2, the J gene TRBJ2-4, with D uncertain. The end of the DNA aligns better with TRBJ2-7, so the J call may be wrong. The CDR3 is made up of 15 amino acids. The germline gives CDR1 SGHTA, CDR2 FQGNSA. CDR3 DNA: TGTGCCAGCAGCTTAGTTTCCTACACATCCTACGAGCAGTACTTC. Amino acids: CASSLVSYTSYEQYF.

This clonotype was detected a few times. This may arise from a read error, as a much more abundant clone is one base away. The V call is TRBV27, the J call TRBJ2-3; TRBD1 aligns across 7 bases. Germline values: CDR1 MNHEY, CDR2 SMNVEV (reference sequence). The trim removed 5 bases at V and 4 bases at J, leaving 3 bases unmatched. The length of the CDR3 is 13 residues. CDR3 sequence (DNA): TGTGCCAGCAGTATTCAGGGGGCAGATACGCAGTATTTT. This encodes CASSIQGADTQYF.

This clonotype was found a few times. This rearrangement joins TRBV6-6 to TRBJ1-2; perhaps TRBD1 as D (6 bases). V lost 0 bases, J lost 8 bases, and 16 bases lay in between. This CDR3 is built from 15 residues. Germline V gene lookup returns CDR1 MNHNY and CDR2 SVGAGI (reference sequence). The CDR3 reads CASSYSFPTGPGYTF. The CDR3, as DNA: TGTGCCAGCAGTTACTCGTTTCCCACAGGGCCCGGCTACACCTTC.